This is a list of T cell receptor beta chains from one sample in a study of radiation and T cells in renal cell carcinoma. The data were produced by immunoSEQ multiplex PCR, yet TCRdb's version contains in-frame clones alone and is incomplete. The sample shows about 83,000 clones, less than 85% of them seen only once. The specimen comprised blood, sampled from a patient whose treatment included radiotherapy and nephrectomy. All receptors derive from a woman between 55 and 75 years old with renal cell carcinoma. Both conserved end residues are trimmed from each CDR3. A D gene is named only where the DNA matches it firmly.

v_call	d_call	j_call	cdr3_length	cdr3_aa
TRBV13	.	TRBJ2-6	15	ASSFRGSRSGANVLT
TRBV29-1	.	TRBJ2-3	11	SVAGGNTDTQY
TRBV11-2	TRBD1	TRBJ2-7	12	ASSLDRVSYEQY
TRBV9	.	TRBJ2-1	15	ASSTNRGGLGVHEQF
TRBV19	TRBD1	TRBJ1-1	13	ASALGQGANTEAF
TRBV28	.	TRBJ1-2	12	ASRRDPGPYGYT
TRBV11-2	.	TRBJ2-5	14	ASSSSGFRYQETQY
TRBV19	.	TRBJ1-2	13	ASSNQGQIIYGYT
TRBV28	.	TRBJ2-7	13	ASSLGSGVSYEQY
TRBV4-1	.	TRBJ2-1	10	ASSQVGNEQF
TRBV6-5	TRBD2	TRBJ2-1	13	ASSISGVAYNEQF
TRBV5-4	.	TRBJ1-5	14	ASSQDSLGSGQPQH
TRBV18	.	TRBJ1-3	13	ASSPAPVSGNTIY
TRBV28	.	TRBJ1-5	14	ASSLKPDDSNQPQH
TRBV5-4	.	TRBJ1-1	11	ASSSRVNTEAF
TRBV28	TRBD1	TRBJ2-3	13	ASSSDRAVQDTQY
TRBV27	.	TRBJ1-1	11	ASSLGGDPEAF
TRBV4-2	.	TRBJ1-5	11	ASSQVLGEPQH
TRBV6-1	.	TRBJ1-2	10	ASRRQDYGYT
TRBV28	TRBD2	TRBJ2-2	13	ASSFVGGDIGELF
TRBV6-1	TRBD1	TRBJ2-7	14	ASSEALKGANYEQY
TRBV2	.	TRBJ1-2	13	ASKPRGLTNYGYT
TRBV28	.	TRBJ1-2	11	ASRVDSDYGYT
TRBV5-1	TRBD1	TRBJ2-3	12	ASSLGTGADTQY
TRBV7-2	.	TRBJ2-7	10	ASSLGHFEQY
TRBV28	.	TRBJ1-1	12	ASAAYESNTEAF
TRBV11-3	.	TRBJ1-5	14	ASSLERGHSNQPQH
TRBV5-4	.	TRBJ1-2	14	ASSLVATMGDYGYT
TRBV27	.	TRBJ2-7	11	ASSLKVVYEQY
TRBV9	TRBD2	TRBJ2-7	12	ASRKLAGAGEQY
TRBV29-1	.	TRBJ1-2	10	SVVGGPYGYT
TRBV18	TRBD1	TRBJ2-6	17	ASSPQGDRGISGANVLT
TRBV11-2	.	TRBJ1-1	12	ASSLPGGSTEAF
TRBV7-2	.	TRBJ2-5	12	ASSSDSNQETQY
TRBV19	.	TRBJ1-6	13	ASSVGHEINSPLH
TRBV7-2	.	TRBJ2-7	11	ASSSRDSYEQY
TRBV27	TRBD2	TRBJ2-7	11	ASSFTSGSSQY
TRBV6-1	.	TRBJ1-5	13	ASTPRGHSNQPQH
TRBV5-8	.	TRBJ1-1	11	ASSLVWDREAF
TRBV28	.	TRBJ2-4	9	ASSSGLPRY
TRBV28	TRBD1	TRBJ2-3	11	ASSKQGANTQY
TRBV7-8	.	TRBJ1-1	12	ASSLDSRSTEAF
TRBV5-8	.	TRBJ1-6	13	ASSPDPSYNSPLH
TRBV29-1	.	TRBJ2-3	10	SAQESTDTQY
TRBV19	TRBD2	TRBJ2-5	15	ASSIRTSGGPSETQY
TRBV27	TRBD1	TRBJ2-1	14	ASSLLQGIAYNEQF
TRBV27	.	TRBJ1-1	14	ASSFLPLGENTEAF
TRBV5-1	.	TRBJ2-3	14	ASSLPEGDSTDTQY
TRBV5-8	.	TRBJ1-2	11	ASSPKSVYGYT
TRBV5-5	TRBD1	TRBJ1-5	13	ASRRAGTGNQPQH
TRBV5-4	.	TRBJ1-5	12	ASSLAGGNQPQH
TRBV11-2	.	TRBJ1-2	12	ASSPLRTGTGYT
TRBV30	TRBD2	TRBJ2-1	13	AWSRREAGVSEQF
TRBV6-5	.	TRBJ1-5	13	ASSGMVGWMQPQH
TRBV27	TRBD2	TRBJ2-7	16	ASSLFYSGLSGVPEQY